At least ten counts were recorded for the clone carrying this TCR beta chain. The CDR3 consists of 13 residues. Germline loops: CDR1 SQVTM, CDR2 ANQGSEA. V lost 4 bases and J lost 5; bases outside the gene matches: 5. It was with a sample-barcoded 5' primer and a J-beta primer mix that a second PCR of roughly 6 to 12 cycles was run. TCRdb fed the 5' RACE reads into MiXCR, producing one record per CDR3 protein. Altogether about 1,000,000 distinct CDR3 sequences are present, 45% being singletons, with the ten largest covering approximately 17%. This sample was taken from a study of blood T cells in healthy people across ages.

The J gene is TRBJ1-5, the V gene TRBV29-1; the match to TRBD1 covers 7 bases. Source material: blood. The receptor's source is an older woman in good health. The CDR3 region is CSVARGTDQPQHF. The CDR3 nucleotides are TGCAGCGTTGCCAGGGGGACGGATCAGCCCCAGCATTTT.